These T cell receptor beta chains were read from a single sample in a study of cytomegalovirus exposure and HLA in healthy donors. Sequenced by immunoSEQ multiplex PCR; TCRdb stores in-frame clones only, minus some. The sample yields 150,000 to 200,000 clones, about 88% seen once. Specimen: PBMCs. All receptors derive from a girl in the first two years of life in good health and CMV-seronegative. Each CDR3 is given with its conserved first and last residue. The order of the fields is CDR3 protein, CDR3 DNA, V gene, clone size, J gene, D gene. The D gene is left open where the match is weak. The listing skips clone size in some rows; elsewhere it reads once, few, many or a size class.

CASSIEAAGGYNEQFF	TGTGCCAGTAGTATAGAAGCAGCGGGGGGGTACAATGAGCAGTTCTTC	TRBV19	NA	TRBJ2-1	TRBD2
CASSAGASGGILPQFF	TGTGCCAGCAGTGCGGGGGCTAGCGGGGGGATCCTACCGCAGTTCTTC	TRBV6-1	NA	TRBJ2-1	TRBD2
CARCGGDYGYTF	TGTGCCAGATGCGGGGGGGACTATGGCTACACCTTC	TRBV30	NA	TRBJ1-2	NA
CSALQGTPFF	TGCAGCGCCTTACAGGGGACACCTTTCTTT	TRBV29-1	NA	TRBJ1-1	TRBD1
CATNRTRTDNTEAFF	TGTGCCACCAATCGTACCAGGACAGATAACACTGAAGCTTTCTTT	TRBV6-4	NA	TRBJ1-1	NA
CASSPFFLAGSTDTQYF	TGTGCCAGCTCACCATTCTTTCTAGCGGGGTCCACAGATACGCAGTATTTT	TRBV18	NA	TRBJ2-3	TRBD2
CASLSGTSTDTQYF	TGTGCCAGCCTTTCGGGTACGTCGACAGATACGCAGTATTTT	TRBV5-4	NA	TRBJ2-3	NA
CASSLWGDRQGGLETQYF	TGTGCCAGCAGCTTATGGGGGGACAGGCAGGGTGGTCTCGAGACCCAGTACTTC	TRBV7-6	NA	TRBJ2-5	TRBD1
CASSLERGTGFEKLFF	TGTGCCAGCAGCTTAGAGAGGGGGACAGGGTTTGAAAAACTGTTTTTT	TRBV7-9	NA	TRBJ1-4	TRBD1
CASSLGPGRLDTGELFF	TGTGCCAGCAGCTTAGGCCCAGGGCGTCTAGACACCGGGGAGCTGTTTTTT	TRBV7-2	NA	TRBJ2-2	NA
CASSYATGDNSPLHF	TGTGCCAGCAGTTACGCGACAGGGGACAATTCACCCCTCCACTTT	TRBV6-6	NA	TRBJ1-6	TRBD1
CAWSVLGGRQPQHF	TGTGCCTGGAGTGTACTCGGGGGACGGCAGCCCCAGCATTTT	TRBV30	NA	TRBJ1-5	NA
CASSAGTGAYNEQFF	TGTGCCAGCAGTGCCGGGACAGGGGCCTACAATGAGCAGTTCTTC	TRBV6-4	NA	TRBJ2-1	TRBD1
CASSPWTISYEQYF	TGTGCCAGCAGCCCCTGGACTATTTCCTACGAGCAGTACTTC	TRBV5-6	once	TRBJ2-7	NA
CASSEGGTGRQPQHF	TGTGCCAGCAGTGAGGGGGGGACAGGGCGACAGCCCCAGCATTTT	TRBV2	few	TRBJ1-5	TRBD1
CASYGTRAASEQFF	TGCGCCAGCTACGGGACTAGGGCAGCCAGTGAGCAGTTCTTC	TRBV5-1	once	TRBJ2-1	TRBD2
CASSRATGEETQYF	TGTGCCAGCAGCCGAGCGACAGGGGAAGAGACCCAGTACTTC	TRBV9	NA	TRBJ2-5	TRBD1
CAISESTGADTQYF	TGTGCCATCAGTGAGTCAACAGGGGCAGATACGCAGTATTTT	TRBV10-3	NA	TRBJ2-3	TRBD1
CASSILAGGTDTQYF	TGTGCCAGTAGTATCCTAGCGGGGGGCACAGATACGCAGTATTTT	TRBV19	NA	TRBJ2-3	TRBD2
CASSEFSRGRKAFF	TGCGCCAGCAGTGAGTTCTCCAGGGGGCGGAAAGCTTTCTTT	TRBV10-1	NA	TRBJ1-1	TRBD1
CASSPNRQFSGYTF	TGTGCCAGCAGCCCTAATCGACAATTTAGTGGCTACACCTTC	TRBV5-6	NA	TRBJ1-2	NA
CASSVAGTSQPQEQFF	TGTGCCAGCAGCGTAGCTGGGACTAGCCAACCCCAAGAGCAGTTCTTC	TRBV9	NA	TRBJ2-1	TRBD2
CASSLSRLNEQFF	TGTGCCAGCAGCTTAAGCAGGCTCAATGAGCAGTTCTTC	TRBV11-1	NA	TRBJ2-1	NA
CAWSASGGAGTQYF	TGTGCCTGGAGTGCTTCGGGAGGGGCGGGGACGCAGTATTTT	TRBV30	NA	TRBJ2-3	TRBD2
CASREGAREGGYTF	TGTGCCAGCAGGGAAGGGGCCAGGGAGGGCGGCTACACCTTC	TRBV27	NA	TRBJ1-2	NA
CASSYGTIPPGELFF	TGTGCCAGCAGCTACGGGACTATACCTCCCGGGGAGCTGTTTTTT	TRBV7-3	NA	TRBJ2-2	TRBD2
CASSYPKTSGGAGAKNIQYF	TGTGCCAGCAGCTACCCTAAGACTAGCGGGGGGGCCGGGGCCAAAAACATTCAGTACTTC	TRBV13	NA	TRBJ2-4	TRBD2
CATTANTEAFF	TGTGCCACCACAGCCAACACTGAAGCTTTCTTT	TRBV10-3	NA	TRBJ1-1	NA
CASSLISGQQNTEAFF	TGCGCCAGCAGCTTGATAAGTGGACAGCAGAACACTGAAGCTTTCTTT	TRBV5-1	NA	TRBJ1-1	NA
CASSQVGHSGNTIYF	TGTGCCAGCAGCCAAGTGGGACACTCTGGAAACACCATATATTTT	TRBV14	once	TRBJ1-3	NA